The 20 T cell receptor beta chains in this list originate from one sample, sequenced in a study of T-cell memory formation after mild COVID-19. MiXCR, applied by TCRdb to the 5' RACE reads, yields one record per CDR3 protein. This sample has under 350,000 distinct CDR3 sequences, with about 17% found just once. Sequenced material: PBMCs or a T cell subset sorted from them (not recorded which). The receptors stem from a man aged 18 to 29 who had mild COVID-19 (a few samples of this study predate the infection). Cell type and time point are not known.

This clonotype was seen only a few times. The chain recombines TRBV29-1 with TRBJ1-2, with 7 bases lining up with TRBD1. This CDR3 is built from 16 residues. The germline gives CDR1 SQVTM, CDR2 ANQGSEA. Losses at the gene ends were 6 bases for V and 0 bases for J; bases not matched to a gene: 13. CDR3 coding DNA: TGCAGCGTGGGGTTGACGACAGGGACTACTAACTATGGCTACACCTTC. Its translation is CSVGLTTGTTNYGYTF.

This clonotype was seen a few times. The rearrangement links TRBV6-2 or TRBV6-3 to TRBJ2-5; no reliable D call. The CDR3 contains 14 residues. Germline CDR1 is MNHEY and CDR2 is SVGEGT. V lost 5 bases to trimming and J lost 0 bases, with 10 bases between them. CDR3 in amino acids: CASSPTAYQETQYF. CDR3 bases: TGTGCCAGCAGTCCAACAGCTTACCAAGAGACCCAGTACTTC.

This clonotype was counted between two and nine times. This CDR3 reads CASSHRREGEAFF. The CDR3 nucleotides read TGTGCCAGCAGTCACAGGAGGGAAGGTGAAGCTTTCTTT. The chain uses TRBV6-2 or TRBV6-3 and TRBJ1-1; tentative D call: TRBD1 (5 bases). Germline values: CDR1 MNHEY, CDR2 SVGEGT. Trimming shortened V by 5 bases and J by 7 bases, and 14 bases separated the two germline ends. The CDR3 consists of 13 residues.

V usage is TRBV20-1 and J usage is TRBJ2-3; D uncertain. Trimming took 5 bases from V and 0 from J, leaving 12 bases between them. This CDR3 is built from 14 residues. The germline gives CDR1 DFQATT, CDR2 SNEGSKA (reference sequence). CDR3 nucleotide sequence: TGCAGTGCTGGACCCGCCGGGAGCACAGATACGCAGTATTTT. Translation gives CSAGPAGSTDTQYF.

This clonotype showed up just once. The J gene is TRBJ2-1, the V gene TRBV5-6; D may be TRBD1 or TRBD2 (7 bases each). Trimming shortened V by 1 base and J by 7 bases, and 15 bases separated the two germline ends. The CDR3 extends over 15 amino acids. From germline, CDR1 is SGHDT and CDR2 YYEEEE. The CDR3: CASSLNPRGGNEQFF. For the CDR3, the DNA is TGTGCCAGCAGCTTGAATCCCAGGGGGGGGAATGAGCAGTTCTTC.

This clonotype was counted between two and nine times. The J gene is TRBJ2-5, the V gene TRBV7-2; 8 nucleotides align to TRBD2. This CDR3 has 16 amino acids. The germline V gene encodes CDR1 SGHTA and CDR2 FQGNSA. Unmatched junction bases numbered 8, after V lost 3 bases and J lost 2 bases. Here the CDR3 reads CASSFIQRGTQETQYF. CDR3 nucleotide sequence: TGTGCCAGCAGCTTTATCCAGCGGGGGACGCAAGAGACCCAGTACTTC.

This chain connects TRBV7-8 to TRBJ1-2, with 9 bases that match TRBD1. CDR3 length: 15 residues. The junction had 9 bases not matched to a gene; V was cut back by 5 bases and J by 5 bases. Germline CDR1 is SGHVS and CDR2 is FQNEAQ. The CDR3 loop is CASSVQHRGPYGYTF. Here the CDR3 DNA reads TGTGCCAGCAGCGTTCAGCACAGGGGGCCGTATGGCTACACCTTC.

The sample holds one count of this clonotype. This chain joins TRBV6-5 and TRBJ2-2; tentatively, D is TRBD2 (5 bases). The germline CDR1 and CDR2 sequences are MNHEY and SVGAGI. The CDR3 totals 15 residues. Trimming removed 6 bases at V and 7 bases at J, with 18 bases between. CDR3 in amino acids: CASRPLVRGNGELFF. CDR3 bases: TGTGCCAGCAGGCCACTAGTACGCGGCAACGGGGAGCTGTTTTTT.

This clonotype has a handful of counts. The chain joins TRBV7-2 to TRBJ2-5; 7 bases map to TRBD2. CDR1 is SGHTA, CDR2 FQGNSA, per germline. CDR3 size: 16 residues. Unmatched junction bases numbered 18, after V lost 5 bases and J lost 9 bases. The CDR3 nucleotides read TGTGCCAGCAGCGCCCAAGCGAAGACCCACCGGGGGGCCCAGTACTTC. Translated: CASSAQAKTHRGAQYF.

This clonotype was seen more than once but under ten times. The chain joins TRBV5-1 to TRBJ1-2; TRBD1 might be the D (6 bases). The CDR3 has 14 amino acids. Trimming pared 1 base from V and 4 bases from J, leaving 11 bases between. The V gene's germline CDR1 is SGHRS and CDR2 YFSETQ. CDR3 region: CASSLTEGGYGYTF. The CDR3, as DNA: TGCGCCAGCAGCTTGACGGAGGGGGGCTATGGCTACACCTTC.

The table lists this clonotype with a few counts. The rearrangement links TRBV7-2 to TRBJ1-6; 7 bases map to TRBD1. Losses at the gene ends were 1 base for V and 10 bases for J; bases not matched to a gene: 4. The CDR3 covers 14 residues. Germline CDR1 SGHTA, CDR2 FQGNSA. This chain's CDR3 is CASSLDRGWSPLHF. The DNA for the CDR3 is TGTGCCAGCAGCTTAGACAGGGGATGGTCACCCCTCCACTTT. Combining the CDR3 with reference TRBV7-2 and TRBJ1-6 gives the whole variable domain GAGVSQSPSNKVTEKGKDVELRCDPISGHTALYWYRQSLGQGLEFLIYFQGNSAPDKSGLPSDRFSAERTGGSVSTLTIQRTQQEDSAVYLCASSLDRGWSPLHFGNGTRLTVT.

This chain links TRBV29-1 with TRBJ2-2; D possibly uses TRBD1 or TRBD2 (6 bases each). The V and J ends lost 4 bases and 6 bases respectively, with 12 bases between them. Looked up from germline, CDR1 is SQVTM and CDR2 is ANQGSEA. This CDR3 has 13 amino acids. DNA of the CDR3: TGCAGCGTTGTATGGGGGGCGGCCGGGGAGCTGTTTTTT. As protein: CSVVWGAAGELFF.

This clonotype was seen a handful of times. The chain has TRBV30 and TRBJ1-5; D is possibly TRBD1 (5 bases). The germline V gene encodes CDR1 GTSNPN and CDR2 SVGIG (reference sequence). This CDR3 is 14 amino acids long. Trimming removed 5 bases at V and 0 bases at J, with 11 bases between. The CDR3 loop reads CAWGTGGSNQPQHF. CDR3 DNA sequence: TGTGCCTGGGGGACCGGGGGTAGCAATCAGCCCCAGCATTTT.

This chain connects TRBV4-3 to TRBJ2-3; 7 positions match TRBD2. The CDR3 totals 16 residues. Germline V gene lookup returns CDR1 LGHNA and CDR2 YSLEER. The trim removed 1 base at V and 5 bases at J, leaving 9 bases unmatched. The CDR3 bases are TGCGCCAGCAGCCAAGGTCGAATGGGGGGGGGAGATACGCAGTATTTT. Its translation: CASSQGRMGGGDTQYF.

The chain is built from TRBV5-1 and TRBJ2-3; D is unresolved. The CDR3 spans 15 residues. Germline CDR1 SGHRS, CDR2 YFSETQ. V lost 3 bases and J lost 0, with 11 bases in between. In nucleotides, the CDR3 is TGCGCCAGCAGCTATGACACCCCTAGCACAGATACGCAGTATTTT. Residues: CASSYDTPSTDTQYF.

This clonotype was counted at least ten times. The chain recombines TRBV7-8 with TRBJ1-1; TRBD1 matches at 7 bases. Germline values: CDR1 SGHVS, CDR2 FQNEAQ. Germline trimming cut 5 bases from V and 0 bases from J; bases unmatched to any gene: 9. The CDR3 is made up of 16 amino acids. The CDR3 nucleotides are TGTGCCAGCAGCCCCCGGGACAGCAACATGAACACTGAAGCTTTCTTT. Translating gives CASSPRDSNMNTEAFF.

The rearrangement uses TRBV7-3 and TRBJ2-1; D is unresolved. The germline V gene has CDR1 SGHTA and CDR2 FQGTGA. V lost 6 bases and J lost 4, with 10 bases in between. This CDR3 is 13 amino acids long. The CDR3 DNA follows: TGTGCCAGCAGTATGGGCACTTACAATGAGCAGTTCTTC. This translates into CASSMGTYNEQFF.

This rearrangement joins TRBV5-6 to TRBJ1-6; tentative D call: TRBD1 (5 bases). Trimming took 4 bases from V and 8 from J, leaving 16 bases between them. The CDR3 spans 15 residues. Per the germline V gene, CDR1 is SGHDT and CDR2 is YYEEEE. The CDR3 protein is CASSQSSGGYSPLHF. The CDR3 DNA reads TGTGCCAGCAGCCAAAGTTCCGGGGGTTATTCACCCCTCCACTTT.

V is TRBV28 and J is TRBJ2-7, with D maybe TRBD1 (5 bases). The CDR3 consists of 10 residues. The ends were cut back, 7 bases at V and 4 bases at J, with 5 bases in the middle. Germline CDR1 is MDHEN and CDR2 is SYDVKM. Here the CDR3 reads CASKGYEQYV. The CDR3, as DNA: TGTGCCAGCAAGGGGTACGAGCAGTACGTC.

The sample holds many counts of this clonotype. The rearrangement joins TRBV7-8 to TRBJ2-3, with D perhaps being TRBD1 or TRBD2 (5 bases each). The CDR3 consists of 16 residues. Trimming pared 5 bases from V and 2 bases from J, leaving 17 bases between. Per germline, CDR1 SGHVS and CDR2 FQNEAQ. CDR3 nucleotides: TGTGCCAGCAGCCCCAGGGCGGGCAGGCCCACAGATACGCAGTATTTT. Protein: CASSPRAGRPTDTQYF.